This T cell receptor (beta chain) stems from a study of graft-versus-host responses after intestinal transplantation. The CDR3 loop spans 13 amino acids. Per germline, CDR1 MNHEY and CDR2 SVGAGI. V was pared by 6 bases and J by 1 base, with 9 bases between. Sequencing was performed with immunoSEQ multiplex PCR; in TCRdb, only in-frame clones are kept and a portion is missing. The data show tens of thousands of clones, 70% to 90% seen once. This receptor was obtained from a human patient who received an intestinal transplant, so some T cells may come from the graft donor. The chain couples TRBV6-5 to TRBJ1-1; the D gene is possibly TRBD1 (6 bases). Sequencing used PBMCs, obtained approximately four weeks after intestinal transplant. The CDR3 here is CASRSTGNTEAFF. The DNA for the CDR3 is TGTGCCAGCAGGTCGACAGGGAACACTGAAGCTTTCTTT.